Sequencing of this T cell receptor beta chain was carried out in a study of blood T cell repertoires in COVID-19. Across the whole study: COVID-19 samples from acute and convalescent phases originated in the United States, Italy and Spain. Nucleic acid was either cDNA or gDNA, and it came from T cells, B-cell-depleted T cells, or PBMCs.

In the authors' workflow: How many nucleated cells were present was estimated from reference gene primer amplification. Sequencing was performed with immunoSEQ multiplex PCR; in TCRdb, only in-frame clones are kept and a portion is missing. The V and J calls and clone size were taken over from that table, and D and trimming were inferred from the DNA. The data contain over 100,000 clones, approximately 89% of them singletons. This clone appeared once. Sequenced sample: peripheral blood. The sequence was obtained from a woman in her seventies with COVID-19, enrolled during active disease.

In DNA, the CDR3 is TGTGCCAGCAGCCCCAGGAGGGGACAGTCCCACTACGAGCAGTACTTC. It is translated as CASSPRRGQSHYEQYF. This chain uses TRBV9 with TRBJ2-7; D possibly corresponds to TRBD1 (7 bases). Between the trimmed V and J ends, which lost 4 bases and 3 bases, there was a span of 20 bases. Per the germline V gene, CDR1 is SGDLS and CDR2 is YYNGEE. The CDR3 runs to 16 residues.